The 10 T cell receptor beta chains listed next were all sequenced from one sample in a study of T cell clonotyping in hematopoietic cell transplantation. Libraries were prepared by immunoSEQ multiplex PCR; TCRdb keeps only in-frame clonotypes and omits some of them. The sample includes fewer than 45,000 clones, 80% to 90% of them seen just once. Material for sequencing was peripheral blood mononuclear cells. The receptor source for this set is a woman in her thirties or forties in good health. Some clones in this sample may be carry-over from other donors' samples.

The V call is TRBV19, the J call TRBJ1-2; TRBD1 matches 7 bases. V gave up 1 base and J gave up 8 bases; unmatched junction bases: 19. The germline V gene encodes CDR1 LNHDA and CDR2 SQIVND (reference sequence). This CDR3 spans 18 amino acids. CDR3 region: CASSIGLGTADLGGGYTF. DNA of the CDR3: TGTGCCAGTAGTATAGGCCTGGGGACAGCGGATCTAGGAGGGGGCTACACCTTC.

This clone was found a few times. The chain joins TRBV10-3 to TRBJ2-7; D is possibly TRBD1 or TRBD2 (6 bases each). Looked up from germline, CDR1 is ENHRY and CDR2 is SYGVKD. The CDR3 covers 12 residues. V gave up 6 bases and J gave up 3 bases, with 9 bases separating them. CDR3 amino acids: CAISRGGYEQYF. CDR3 in DNA: TGTGCCATCAGCAGGGGAGGCTACGAGCAGTACTTC.

V is TRBV7-6 and J is TRBJ2-3; D unresolved. V lost 1 base, J lost 4 bases, and 6 bases lay in between. The CDR3 runs to 13 residues. Germline V lookup: CDR1 SGHVS, CDR2 FNYEAQ. The CDR3 region is CASSLGVADTQYF. CDR3 in DNA: TGTGCCAGCAGCTTAGGAGTGGCAGATACGCAGTATTTT.

The J gene is TRBJ2-7, the V gene TRBV28; 9 bases fit TRBD2. The J segment lost 2 bases and the V segment lost 6 bases, leaving 8 bases of the junction unmatched. Germline V gene sequence: CDR1 MDHEN, CDR2 SYDVKM. This CDR3 spans 15 amino acids. For the CDR3, the DNA is TGTGCCAGCAGCCGAGGACTAGCGAATACCTACGAGCAGTACTTC. As protein: CASSRGLANTYEQYF.

The J gene is TRBJ2-7, the V gene TRBV5-5; TRBD2 might be the D (5 bases). The CDR3 length is 11 residues. With 2 bases removed from V and 12 bases from J, the gap between germline ends came to 12 bases. CDR1 is SGHKS, CDR2 YYEKEE, per germline (reference sequence). CDR3 residues: CASSFEGDMYF. CDR3 DNA: TGTGCCAGCAGCTTCGAGGGTGATATGTACTTC.

The chain couples TRBV30 to TRBJ2-1, with 9 positions matching TRBD2. Trimming at V came to 8 bases and at J to 10 bases, leaving 15 bases not matched to a gene. The CDR3 contains 14 residues. In germline, CDR1 is GTSNPN, CDR2 SVGIG (reference sequence). The CDR3 DNA is TGTGCCGGGAATACCCCTAGCGGGATCAACGAGCAGTTCTTC. This codes for CAGNTPSGINEQFF.

The V call is TRBV29-1, the J call TRBJ1-2; perhaps TRBD1 as D (5 bases). Germline-derived CDR1 and CDR2 are SQVTM and ANQGSEA. The CDR3 consists of 12 residues. The V end was cut by 4 bases, the J end by 8 bases, with 14 bases between. The CDR3 bases are TGCAGCGTTGGAGAGGGGTGGAGGGGCTACACCTTC. Translation: CSVGEGWRGYTF.

The chain carries TRBV19 and TRBJ1-2; perhaps TRBD1 as D (6 bases). The CDR3 totals 14 residues. V was shortened by 6 bases and J by 2 bases, with 13 bases between the two germline ends. CDR1 and CDR2 from the germline V gene are LNHDA and SQIVND (reference sequence). The CDR3 region has the DNA TGTGCCAGTAGACCCACAGGGTTCAACTATGGCTACACCTTC. Translation gives CASRPTGFNYGYTF.

This chain joins TRBV30 and TRBJ1-2; maybe TRBD1 (5 bases). Per germline, CDR1 GTSNPN and CDR2 SVGIG (reference sequence). Trimming shortened V by 3 bases and J by 8 bases, and 13 bases separated the two germline ends. This CDR3 has 12 amino acids. The CDR3 region is CAWSQGAQGYTF. The CDR3 coding sequence is TGTGCCTGGAGCCAGGGAGCTCAGGGCTACACCTTC.

As DNA, the CDR3 is TGTGCCAGCACCGGGGACCGTGCTAGTTCCGAGCAGTACTTC. Protein product: CASTGDRASSEQYF. This chain links TRBV7-8 with TRBJ2-7; D possibly matches TRBD1 or TRBD2 (5 bases each). Looked up from germline, CDR1 is SGHVS and CDR2 is FQNEAQ. Trimming shortened V by 7 bases and J by 6 bases, and 19 bases separated the two germline ends. CDR3 length: 14 amino acids.